Following are 6 T cell receptor beta chains from one sample sequenced in a study of cytomegalovirus exposure and HLA in healthy donors. The data were produced by immunoSEQ multiplex PCR, yet TCRdb's version contains in-frame clones alone and is incomplete. The top ten hold around 0.92% of the sample, which has hundreds of thousands of clones, roughly 90% seen once. The sequencing sample was made of PBMCs. Source of these receptors: a young woman in good health and CMV-seronegative.

The V gene is TRBV4-3, the J gene TRBJ1-1; 7 nucleotides agree with TRBD1. V lost 5 bases, J lost 0 bases, and 6 bases stayed unmatched. The CDR3 sequence is 15 residues long. Germline CDR1 reads LGHNA; CDR2 reads YSLEER. The CDR3 sequence: CASSAQTGMNTEAFF. The CDR3 DNA follows: TGCGCCAGCAGCGCGCAGACAGGGATGAACACTGAAGCTTTCTTT.

This clone occurred once. The J gene is TRBJ1-2, the V gene TRBV7-8; D possibly corresponds to TRBD1 (6 bases). The CDR3 has 16 residues. CDR1 and CDR2 from the germline V gene are SGHVS and FQNEAQ. V lost 1 base and J 4 bases, leaving 16 bases between the germline ends. The CDR3 protein is CASSLGGLQGIYGYTF. CDR3 sequence (DNA): TGTGCCAGCAGCTTAGGGGGGCTTCAGGGCATCTATGGCTACACCTTC.

V gene TRBV28 combines with J gene TRBJ1-2; 7 nucleotides agree with TRBD1. V dropped 3 bases and J dropped 2; count of bases not matched to a gene: 15. This CDR3 spans 18 amino acids. The germline gives CDR1 MDHEN, CDR2 SYDVKM. CDR3 nucleotides: TGTGCCAGCAGTTTGATTGTAAGGTCCGGGACAGTGAACTATGGCTACACCTTC. Translating gives CASSLIVRSGTVNYGYTF.

The gene calls are TRBV23-1 and TRBJ2-2, with TRBD1 matching 7 bases. TRBV23-1 carries the ORF label, with uncertain function. The CDR3 is 14 residues long. V shed 8 bases and J 1 base; nucleotides not matched to a gene: 4. In nucleotides, the CDR3 is TGCGCCAGCGGACAGGCAAGGAACACCGGGGAGCTGTTTTTT. Its translation: CASGQARNTGELFF.

This rearrangement joins TRBV5-1 to TRBJ2-1; unclear D gene. Germline CDR1 and CDR2: SGHRS and YFSETQ. The length of the CDR3 is 15 residues. V was clipped by 2 bases and J by 0 bases, with 9 bases between them. CDR3 sequence (DNA): TGCGCCAGCAGCTTACGTGCTAACTCCTACAATGAGCAGTTCTTC. Amino acids: CASSLRANSYNEQFF.

This chain connects TRBV2 to TRBJ1-2, with TRBD1 identical over 8 bases. The trim removed 8 bases at V and 7 bases at J, leaving 6 bases unmatched. CDR1 SNHLY and CDR2 FYNNEI come from the germline V gene. CDR3 size: 12 residues. As DNA, the CDR3 is TGTGCCAGCGGAGGACAGGGTCCTGGCTACACCTTC. It yields the protein CASGGQGPGYTF.